The 2 T cell receptor beta chains below all came from one sample that was sequenced in a study of tumor and adjacent non-tumor tissue in lung cancer. A modified ARM-PCR protocol with three rounds of nested PCR amplified TCRbeta. TCRdb re-analysed the multiplex PCR reads in MiXCR, keeping a single row per CDR3 protein. The data show over 80,000 distinct CDR3 sequences, about 80% seen once. RNA was extracted from bulk tissue without any cell sorting. The normal lung tissue was taken more than 3 cm from the tumor edge. Material for sequencing was distant non-tumor lung tissue. Source of these receptors: a man in his sixties with small cell lung cancer.

With regard to this clonotype: Since a much larger clone is just one base distant, this may be a read error. This rearrangement joins TRBV7-9 to TRBJ1-4, with D unresolved. The CDR3 is 15 amino acids. Germline assignment: CDR1 SEHNR and CDR2 FQNEAQ (reference sequence). CDR3 residues: CAGSLGRQRNEKLFF. For the CDR3, the DNA is TGTGCCGGCAGCTTAGGGCGGCAGCGGAATGAAAAACTGTTTTTT.

A note on this clonotype: This may arise from a read error, as a much more abundant clone is one base away. CDR3 nucleotides: TGCAGTGCTAGGGGAGGGAGTAGGCAAACTGATGCTTTCTTT. This encodes CSARGGSRQTDAFF. V usage is TRBV20-1 and J usage is TRBJ1-1; D uncertain. The CDR3 spans 14 residues. Per the germline V gene, CDR1 is DFQATT and CDR2 is SNEGSKA (reference sequence).